Listed here are 26 T cell receptor beta chains from one sample, sequenced in a study of OX40 agonist ivuxolimab in advanced cancers. Profiled with immunoSEQ multiplex PCR; TCRdb holds only in-frame clones, not every one. Of fewer than 80,000 clones listed, 91% are singletons. Material: CD4+ or CD8+ T cells sorted from blood, obtained in a trial of the OX40 agonist ivuxolimab. The source is an adult with an advanced solid tumor such as melanoma, head and neck, liver or kidney cancer.

This clone has a single count. Here the CDR3 DNA reads TGTGCCAGCAGCCCCGTGACTAGCGGCTACTCTGGGGCCAACGTCCTGACTTTC. Protein sequence: CASSPVTSGYSGANVLTF. The V call is TRBV9, the J call TRBJ2-6; 9 bases fit TRBD2. The CDR3 sequence is 18 residues long. Germline CDR1 SGDLS, CDR2 YYNGEE. The ends lost 4 bases at V and 0 bases at J; junction bases unmatched: 8.

V is TRBV28 and J is TRBJ1-1; D not resolved. Trimming removed 2 bases from V and 6 bases from J, with 7 bases in between. This CDR3 is 12 amino acids long. Germline V gives CDR1 MDHEN, CDR2 SYDVKM. The CDR3 sequence: CASSLRDSEAFF. The CDR3 nucleotides read TGTGCCAGCAGTTTAAGAGATTCTGAAGCTTTCTTT.

The chain links TRBV11-2 to TRBJ2-6; 8 nucleotides line up with TRBD1. The V gene's germline CDR1 is SGHAT and CDR2 FQNNGV. Germline trimming cut 3 bases from V and 1 base from J; bases unmatched to any gene: 5. This CDR3 contains 17 residues. The CDR3 loop is CASSFRDRTSGANVLTF. The CDR3 nucleotides are TGTGCCAGCAGCTTCCGGGACAGGACTTCTGGGGCCAACGTCCTGACTTTC.

This chain links TRBV18 with TRBJ2-5, with D unresolved. The CDR3 has 13 residues. V lost 3 bases and J lost 2, with 7 bases in between. Germline V gene lookup returns CDR1 KGHSH and CDR2 LQKENI. CDR3: CASSPDKQETQYF. In nucleotides, the CDR3 is TGTGCCAGCTCACCGGATAAACAAGAGACCCAGTACTTC.

This clone has more than one count but fewer than ten. V is TRBV27 and J is TRBJ1-6, with D possibly being TRBD1 (6 bases). Per germline, CDR1 MNHEY and CDR2 SMNVEV (reference sequence). V lost 6 bases, J lost 10 bases, and 19 bases lay in between. The CDR3 is 15 residues long. The DNA for the CDR3 is TGTGCCAGCAGACCCAACAGGGTTAAGAGCTCACCCCTCCACTTT. Its protein product is CASRPNRVKSSPLHF.

The V call is TRBV10-1, the J call TRBJ2-3; D gene unclear. Germline V gives CDR1 WNHNN, CDR2 SYGVQD (reference sequence). With 3 bases removed from V and 2 bases from J, the gap between germline ends came to 6 bases. This CDR3 is built from 13 residues. The CDR3 DNA reads as TGCGCCAGCAGTGAAAACCCCACAGATACGCAGTATTTT. It codes for CASSENPTDTQYF.

The CDR3: CASSVGTQSSTDTQYF. The CDR3 DNA sequence: TGTGCCAGCAGCGTAGGAACTCAGAGTTCCACAGATACGCAGTATTTT. V and J are TRBV9 and TRBJ2-3; D gene ambiguous. Germline lookup yields CDR1 SGDLS and CDR2 YYNGEE. The CDR3 is 16 residues long. V was trimmed by 0 bases and J by 2 bases, leaving 13 bases between them.

The J gene is TRBJ1-1, the V gene TRBV7-8; 7 bases align to TRBD1. The V gene's germline CDR1 is SGHVS and CDR2 FQNEAQ. V lost 6 bases, J lost 3 bases, and 7 bases stayed unmatched. There are 14 residues in the CDR3. The CDR3: CASRSGTAHTEAFF. In nucleotides, the CDR3 is TGTGCCAGCAGGTCCGGGACAGCACACACTGAAGCTTTCTTT.

The chain links TRBV5-1 to TRBJ1-4; 8 nucleotides match TRBD1. The CDR3 sequence is 17 residues long. Unmatched junction bases numbered 6, after V lost 0 bases and J lost 2 bases. CDR1 SGHRS and CDR2 YFSETQ come from the germline V gene. The CDR3 is CASSLANRGWTNEKLFF. Here the CDR3 DNA reads TGCGCCAGCAGCTTGGCCAACAGGGGGTGGACTAATGAAAAACTGTTTTTT.

The chain couples TRBV5-4 to TRBJ2-3, with 8 positions matching TRBD2. The CDR3 has 15 amino acids. Trimming took 0 bases from V and 3 from J; bases not matched to a gene: 3. Germline CDR1 SGHNT, CDR2 YYREEE (reference sequence). In DNA, the CDR3 is TGTGCCAGCAGCTTGGGCGGGAGGACTACAGATACGCAGTATTTT. Its protein is CASSLGGRTTDTQYF.

J is TRBJ2-1 and V is TRBV5-1, with 12 bases fitting TRBD2. CDR1 is SGHRS, CDR2 YFSETQ, per germline. The CDR3 spans 15 residues. Trimming at V came to 0 bases and at J to 6 bases, leaving 1 base not matched to a gene. The CDR3 reads CASSLGLAGVNEQFF. The CDR3 nucleotides are TGCGCCAGCAGCTTGGGACTAGCGGGAGTCAATGAGCAGTTCTTC.

The V and J genes are TRBV7-2 and TRBJ2-5, with TRBD2 matching over 9 bases. This CDR3 is 14 amino acids long. Germline assignment: CDR1 SGHTA and CDR2 FQGNSA. V dropped 5 bases and J dropped 5; count of bases not matched to a gene: 6. CDR3 loop: CASSLSGSAETQYF. CDR3 nucleotides: TGTGCCAGCAGCCTTAGCGGGAGTGCGGAGACCCAGTACTTC.

The rearrangement joins TRBV6-4 to TRBJ2-3; D possibly corresponds to TRBD1 (5 bases). Per the germline V gene, CDR1 is MRHNA and CDR2 is SNTAGT. Trimming took 0 bases from V and 3 from J, leaving 13 bases between them. The length of the CDR3 is 16 residues. CDR3 protein: CASSDSFRKGTDTQYF. In DNA form, the CDR3 reads TGTGCCAGCAGTGACTCGTTTCGGAAGGGGACAGATACGCAGTATTTT.

The chain has TRBV5-6 and TRBJ2-1; 14 nucleotides line up with TRBD2. The CDR3 extends over 18 amino acids. Looked up from germline, CDR1 is SGHDT and CDR2 is YYEEEE. V shed 1 base and J 2 bases; nucleotides not matched to a gene: 5. CDR3 coding DNA: TGTGCCAGCAGCTTGTACTCGACTAGCGGGAGGGCCTACAATGAGCAGTTCTTC. This sequence encodes CASSLYSTSGRAYNEQFF.

The V call is TRBV28, the J call TRBJ2-3; D not resolved. CDR1 is MDHEN, CDR2 SYDVKM, per germline. V lost 5 bases and J 7 bases, leaving 10 bases between the germline ends. CDR3 length: 12 residues. This chain's CDR3 is CASSLTSYTQYF. CDR3 sequence (DNA): TGTGCCAGCAGTCTGACTTCTTATACGCAGTATTTT.

The chain recombines TRBV19 with TRBJ2-3; 9 positions agree with TRBD2. The length of the CDR3 is 16 residues. The V gene's germline CDR1 is LNHDA and CDR2 SQIVND (reference sequence). V was clipped by 5 bases and J by 3 bases; unmatched bases: 9. CDR3 amino acids: CASSPAGGSRTDTQYF. The CDR3, as DNA: TGTGCCAGTAGTCCCGCGGGGGGGTCTAGAACAGATACGCAGTATTTT. The variable domain in full, with the rest retrieved from reference TRBV19 and TRBJ2-3, is DGGITQSPKYLFRKEGQNVTLSCEQNLNHDAMYWYRQDPGQGLRLIYYSQIVNDFQKGDIAEGYSVSREKKESFPLTVTSAQKNPTAFYLCASSPAGGSRTDTQYFGPGTRLTVL.

The chain is built from TRBV9 and TRBJ2-1, with 10 bases identical to TRBD2. Losses at the gene ends were 0 bases for V and 5 bases for J; bases not matched to a gene: 5. Germline CDR1 is SGDLS and CDR2 is YYNGEE. The CDR3 sequence is 16 residues long. The CDR3: CASSVGLAGDNNEQFF. CDR3 sequence (DNA): TGTGCCAGCAGCGTAGGGCTAGCGGGAGATAACAATGAGCAGTTCTTC. Full variable domain (outside the CDR3, taken from reference TRBV9 and TRBJ2-1): DSGVTQTPKHLITATGQRVTLRCSPRSGDLSVYWYQQSLDQGLQFLIQYYNGEERAKGNILERFSAQQFPDLHSELNLSSLELGDSALYFCASSVGLAGDNNEQFFGPGTRLTVL.

The genes are TRBV28 and TRBJ1-2; D not resolved. The germline V gene has CDR1 MDHEN and CDR2 SYDVKM. This CDR3 is built from 13 residues. V was shortened by 8 bases and J by 2 bases, with 12 bases between the two germline ends. CDR3 sequence reads: CASGGRINYGYTF. The CDR3 nucleotides read TGTGCCAGCGGTGGACGGATAAACTATGGCTACACCTTC.

The chain is built from TRBV9 and TRBJ2-1; tentatively, D is TRBD1 or TRBD2 (5 bases each). Germline assignment: CDR1 SGDLS and CDR2 YYNGEE. The CDR3 contains 17 residues. V shed 3 bases and J shed 0 bases, with 16 bases lying between them. CDR3 protein: CASSGGSGTGSYNEQFF. In nucleotides, the CDR3 is TGTGCCAGCAGCGGTGGCTCCGGGACCGGCTCCTACAATGAGCAGTTCTTC.

This clone was seen just once. The gene calls are TRBV28 and TRBJ2-2; 14 positions agree with TRBD2. V shed 7 bases and J 4 bases; nucleotides not matched to a gene: 8. This CDR3 spans 17 amino acids. Germline lookup yields CDR1 MDHEN and CDR2 SYDVKM. The CDR3 loop reads CASTRLAGGPGTGELFF. DNA of the CDR3: TGTGCCAGCACACGACTAGCGGGAGGGCCCGGCACCGGGGAGCTGTTTTTT.

The chain has TRBV28 and TRBJ1-5; weak D call: TRBD1 (5 bases). Germline V gives CDR1 MDHEN, CDR2 SYDVKM. CDR3 length equals 15 residues. Trimming shortened V by 5 bases and J by 4 bases, and 15 bases separated the two germline ends. CDR3 loop: CASSIGGVRNQPQHF. The CDR3 region has the DNA TGTGCCAGCAGTATTGGGGGGGTAAGGAATCAGCCCCAGCATTTT.

CDR3 sequence (DNA): TGTGCCAGCAGTGAAATTGACAGGGCCTCCAATCCCAATCAGCCCCAGCATTTT. It translates to CASSEIDRASNPNQPQHF. The chain has TRBV2 and TRBJ1-5; 7 nucleotides align to TRBD1. Trimming cost V 2 bases and J 3 bases; bases outside gene matches: 13. Germline lookup yields CDR1 SNHLY and CDR2 FYNNEI. This CDR3 is 18 amino acids long.

The chain uses TRBV18 and TRBJ2-3; possibly TRBD2 for D (5 bases). CDR1 and CDR2 from the germline V gene are KGHSH and LQKENI. The CDR3 loop spans 16 amino acids. The V and J ends lost 0 bases and 5 bases respectively, with 15 bases between them. DNA of the CDR3: TGTGCCAGCTCACCACCGGGGAGTGCCGGGGTAGATACGCAGTATTTT. It translates to CASSPPGSAGVDTQYF.

The genes are TRBV7-8 and TRBJ1-5, with TRBD1 as a possible D gene (6 bases). The germline CDR1 and CDR2 sequences are SGHVS and FQNEAQ. The CDR3 loop spans 15 amino acids. V lost 5 bases and J 1 base, leaving 12 bases between the germline ends. The CDR3 DNA sequence: TGTGCCAGCAGCCTACAGGGTAGGAGCAATCAGCCCCAGCATTTT. It codes for CASSLQGRSNQPQHF.

This chain joins TRBV19 and TRBJ1-4; the D is unclear. Per germline, CDR1 LNHDA and CDR2 SQIVND (reference sequence). Deletions cut 5 bases from V and 8 bases from J, with 6 bases between. CDR3 length: 11 amino acids. CDR3 bases: TGTGCCAGTAGTCGGAGCGAAAAACTGTTTTTT. It yields the protein CASSRSEKLFF.

This chain uses TRBV30 with TRBJ2-1; no clear D gene. The V gene's germline CDR1 is GTSNPN and CDR2 SVGIG (reference sequence). This CDR3 has 14 residues. With 0 bases removed from V and 1 base from J, the gap between germline ends came to 7 bases. CDR3 in amino acids: CAWSVPWSYNEQFF. The CDR3 DNA is TGTGCCTGGAGTGTACCCTGGTCCTACAATGAGCAGTTCTTC. The whole variable domain, filled in from reference TRBV30 and TRBJ2-1, reads SQTIHQWPATLVQPVGSPLSLECTVEGTSNPNLYWYRQAAGRGLQLLFYSVGIGQISSEVPQNLSASRPQDRQFILSSKKLLLSDSGFYLCAWSVPWSYNEQFFGPGTRLTVL.